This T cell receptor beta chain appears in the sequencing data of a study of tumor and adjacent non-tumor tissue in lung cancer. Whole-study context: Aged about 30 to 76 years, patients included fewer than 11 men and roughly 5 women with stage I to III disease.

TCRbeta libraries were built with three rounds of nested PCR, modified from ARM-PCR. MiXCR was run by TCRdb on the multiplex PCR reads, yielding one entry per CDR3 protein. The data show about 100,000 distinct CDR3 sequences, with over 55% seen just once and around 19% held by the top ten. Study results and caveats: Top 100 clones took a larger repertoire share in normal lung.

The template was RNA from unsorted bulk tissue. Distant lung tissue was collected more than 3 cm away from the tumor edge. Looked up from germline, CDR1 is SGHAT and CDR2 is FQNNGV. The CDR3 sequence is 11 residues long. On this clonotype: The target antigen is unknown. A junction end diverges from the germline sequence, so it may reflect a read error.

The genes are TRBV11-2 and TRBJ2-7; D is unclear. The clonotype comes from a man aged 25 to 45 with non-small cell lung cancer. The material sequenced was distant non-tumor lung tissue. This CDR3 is CASSLPYEQYF. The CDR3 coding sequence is TGTGCCAGTAGCTTACCCTACGAGCAGTACTTC.